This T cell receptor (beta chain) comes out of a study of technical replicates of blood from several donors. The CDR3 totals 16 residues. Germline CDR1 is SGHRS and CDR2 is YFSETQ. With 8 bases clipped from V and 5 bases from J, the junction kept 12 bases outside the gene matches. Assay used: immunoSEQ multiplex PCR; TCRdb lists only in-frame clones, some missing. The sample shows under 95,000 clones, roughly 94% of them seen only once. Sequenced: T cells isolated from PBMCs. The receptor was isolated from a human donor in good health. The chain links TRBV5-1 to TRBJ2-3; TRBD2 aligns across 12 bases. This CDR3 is CASTHPLAGGLDTQYF. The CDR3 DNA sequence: TGCGCCAGTACGCACCCACTAGCGGGAGGTCTAGATACGCAGTATTTT.